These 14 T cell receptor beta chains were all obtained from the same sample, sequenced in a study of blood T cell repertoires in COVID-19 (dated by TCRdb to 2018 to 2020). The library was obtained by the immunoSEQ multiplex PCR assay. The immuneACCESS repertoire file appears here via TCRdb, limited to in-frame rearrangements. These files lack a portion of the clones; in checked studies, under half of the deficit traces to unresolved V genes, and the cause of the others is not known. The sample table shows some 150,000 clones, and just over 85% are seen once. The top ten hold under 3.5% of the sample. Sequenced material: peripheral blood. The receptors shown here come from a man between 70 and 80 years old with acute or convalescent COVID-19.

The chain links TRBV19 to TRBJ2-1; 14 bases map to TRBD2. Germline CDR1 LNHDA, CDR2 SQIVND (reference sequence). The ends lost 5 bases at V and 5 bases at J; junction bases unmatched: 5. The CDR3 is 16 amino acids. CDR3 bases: TGTGCCAGTAGTTCGGGACTAGCGGGAGTAGACAATGAGCAGTTCTTC. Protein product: CASSSGLAGVDNEQFF.

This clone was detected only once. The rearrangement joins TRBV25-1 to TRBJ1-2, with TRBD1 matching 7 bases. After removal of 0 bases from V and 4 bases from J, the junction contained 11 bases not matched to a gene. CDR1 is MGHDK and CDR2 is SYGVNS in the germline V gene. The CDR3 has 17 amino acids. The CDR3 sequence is CASSEYDRVTGGYGYTF. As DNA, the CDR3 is TGTGCCAGCAGTGAATATGACAGGGTAACAGGAGGCTATGGCTACACCTTC.

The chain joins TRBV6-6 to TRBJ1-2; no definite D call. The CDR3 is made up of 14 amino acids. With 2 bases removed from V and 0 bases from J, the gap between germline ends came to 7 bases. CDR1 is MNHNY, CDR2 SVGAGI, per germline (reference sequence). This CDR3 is CASSYPSANYGYTF. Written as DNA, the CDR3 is TGTGCCAGCAGTTACCCCTCAGCTAACTATGGCTACACCTTC.

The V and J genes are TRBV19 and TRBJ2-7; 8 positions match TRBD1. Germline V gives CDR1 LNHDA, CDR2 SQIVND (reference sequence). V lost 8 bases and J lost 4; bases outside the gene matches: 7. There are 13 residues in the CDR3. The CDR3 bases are TGTGCCAGTCGCCCCCGGACAGGGTACGAGCAGTACTTC. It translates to CASRPRTGYEQYF.

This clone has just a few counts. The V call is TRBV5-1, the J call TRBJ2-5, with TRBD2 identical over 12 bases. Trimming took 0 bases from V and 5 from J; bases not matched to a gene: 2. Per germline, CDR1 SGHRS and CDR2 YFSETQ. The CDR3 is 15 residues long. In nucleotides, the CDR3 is TGCGCCAGCAGCTTGGAACTAGCGGGAGGTGAGACCCAGTACTTC. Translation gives CASSLELAGGETQYF.

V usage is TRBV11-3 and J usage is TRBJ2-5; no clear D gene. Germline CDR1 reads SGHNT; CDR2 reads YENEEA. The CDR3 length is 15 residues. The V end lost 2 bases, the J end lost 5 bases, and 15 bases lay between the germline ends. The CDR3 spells CASSLNGLPRETQYF. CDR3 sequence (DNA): TGTGCCAGCAGCTTAAATGGGCTACCCAGGGAGACCCAGTACTTC.

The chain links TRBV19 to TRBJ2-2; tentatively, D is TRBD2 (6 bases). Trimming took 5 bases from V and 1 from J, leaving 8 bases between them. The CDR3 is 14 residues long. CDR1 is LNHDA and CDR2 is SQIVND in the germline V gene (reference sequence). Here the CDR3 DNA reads TGTGCCAGTAGTTTGGGACTGAACACCGGGGAGCTGTTTTTT. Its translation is CASSLGLNTGELFF.

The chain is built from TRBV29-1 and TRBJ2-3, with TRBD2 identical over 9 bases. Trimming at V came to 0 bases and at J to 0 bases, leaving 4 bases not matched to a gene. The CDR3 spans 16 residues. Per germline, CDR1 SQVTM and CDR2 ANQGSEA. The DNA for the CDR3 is TGCAGCGTTGAAGATAGACTAGCGGTTAGCACAGATACGCAGTATTTT. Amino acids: CSVEDRLAVSTDTQYF.

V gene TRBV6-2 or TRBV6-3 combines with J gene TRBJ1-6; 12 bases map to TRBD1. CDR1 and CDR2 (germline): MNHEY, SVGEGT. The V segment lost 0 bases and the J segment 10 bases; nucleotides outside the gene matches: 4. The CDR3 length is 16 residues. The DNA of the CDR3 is TGTGCCAGCAGTTACTCGGGACAGGGGGCGACGTCACCCCTCCACTTT. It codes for CASSYSGQGATSPLHF.

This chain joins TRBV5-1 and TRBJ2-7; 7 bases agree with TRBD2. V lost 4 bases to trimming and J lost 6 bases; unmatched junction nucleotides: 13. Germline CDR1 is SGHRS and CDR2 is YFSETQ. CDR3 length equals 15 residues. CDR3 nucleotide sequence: TGCGCCAGCAGCCCCAGCGGGGCTAGCCCTACCGAGCAGTACTTC. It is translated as CASSPSGASPTEQYF.

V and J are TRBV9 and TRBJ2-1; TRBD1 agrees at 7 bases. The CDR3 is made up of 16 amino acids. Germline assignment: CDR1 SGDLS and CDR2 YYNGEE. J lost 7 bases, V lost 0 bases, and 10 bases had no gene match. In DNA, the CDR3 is TGTGCCAGCAGCGTAGCTTTGTTGCAGGGGGATAATGAGCAGTTCTTC. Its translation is CASSVALLQGDNEQFF.

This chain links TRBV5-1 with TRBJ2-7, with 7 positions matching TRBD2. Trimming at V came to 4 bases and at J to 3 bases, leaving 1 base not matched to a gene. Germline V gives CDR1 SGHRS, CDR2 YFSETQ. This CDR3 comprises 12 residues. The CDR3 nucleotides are TGCGCCAGCAGCCAGCGGGGCTACGAGCAGTACTTC. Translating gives CASSQRGYEQYF. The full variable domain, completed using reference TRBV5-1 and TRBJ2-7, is KAGVTQTPRYLIKTRGQQVTLSCSPISGHRSVSWYQQTPGQGLQFLFEYFSETQRNKGNFPGRFSGRQFSNSRSEMNVSTLELGDSALYLCASSQRGYEQYFGPGTRLTVT.

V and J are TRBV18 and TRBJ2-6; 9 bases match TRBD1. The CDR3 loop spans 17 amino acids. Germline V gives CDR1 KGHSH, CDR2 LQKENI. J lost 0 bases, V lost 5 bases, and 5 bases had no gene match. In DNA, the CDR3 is TGTGCCAGCTCAACGACAGGGGGTGGCTCTGGGGCCAACGTCCTGACTTTC. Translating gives CASSTTGGGSGANVLTF.

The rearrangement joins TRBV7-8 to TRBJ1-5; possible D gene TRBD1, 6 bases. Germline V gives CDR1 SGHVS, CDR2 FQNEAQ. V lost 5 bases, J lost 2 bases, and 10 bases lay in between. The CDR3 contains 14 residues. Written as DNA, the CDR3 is TGTGCCAGCAGCAATGCAGGGGGCAATCAGCCCCAGCATTTT. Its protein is CASSNAGGNQPQHF.